Below, 30 T cell receptor beta chains from the same sample are listed, as sequenced in a study of T cell repertoires in cytomegalovirus infection. A single record per CDR3 protein comes from TCRdb applying MiXCR to the reads. The sample carries almost 500,000 distinct CDR3 sequences, 11% recorded once. The sequenced sample consisted of PBMCs. The receptor set was obtained from a human donor in good health (CMV status not recorded). Some clones in this sample may be carry-over from other donors' samples.

J is TRBJ1-5 and V is TRBV3-1; 8 bases map to TRBD1. With 3 bases clipped from V and 7 bases from J, the junction kept 11 bases outside the gene matches. The length of the CDR3 is 16 residues. The germline CDR1 and CDR2 sequences are LGHDT and YNNKEL (reference sequence). The CDR3: CASSHKAQGEGQPQHF. As DNA, the CDR3 is TGTGCCAGCAGCCATAAGGCACAGGGGGAGGGACAGCCCCAGCATTTT.

This clonotype was detected ten times or more. This chain links TRBV24-1 with TRBJ1-5; D gene uncertain. The V gene's germline CDR1 is KGHDR and CDR2 SFDVKD. The CDR3 sequence is 13 residues long. The V gene lost 0 bases and the J gene lost 4 bases, with 3 bases spanning the gap. CDR3 bases: TGTGCCACCAGTGATTTGTGGAATCAGCCCCAGCATTTT. Translation gives CATSDLWNQPQHF.

This clonotype has at least ten counts. The genes are TRBV7-8 and TRBJ1-2; a possible D gene is TRBD1 (6 bases). Trimming removed 0 bases from V and 6 bases from J, with 14 bases in between. Germline lookup yields CDR1 SGHVS and CDR2 FQNEAQ. The CDR3 loop spans 15 amino acids. CDR3 DNA sequence: TGTGCCAGCAGCTTAGCGCTAAGGACAGATCATGGCTACACCTTC. This encodes CASSLALRTDHGYTF.

This clonotype was counted a few times. The chain couples TRBV28 to TRBJ1-1; tentatively, D is TRBD1 (6 bases). V was cut by 7 bases and J by 1 base, with 10 bases left in between. CDR3 length: 13 amino acids. Germline V gene sequence: CDR1 MDHEN, CDR2 SYDVKM. The CDR3 bases are TGTGCCAGCAAAGGGGGAGGGAACACTGAAGCTTTCTTT. The encoded protein is CASKGGGNTEAFF.

This clonotype was detected many times. V and J are TRBV7-9 and TRBJ1-5; D is undetermined. V dropped 5 bases and J dropped 0 bases, with 11 bases sitting between them. From germline, CDR1 is SEHNR and CDR2 FQNEAQ (reference sequence). This CDR3 comprises 15 residues. CDR3 amino acids: CASSAKGNSNQPQHF. CDR3 nucleotides: TGTGCCAGCAGCGCTAAGGGTAATAGCAATCAGCCCCAGCATTTT.

In its sample, this clonotype was seen many times. The gene calls are TRBV11-1 and TRBJ2-2; 10 bases agree with TRBD1. CDR1 and CDR2 from the germline V gene are SGHAT and FQDESV (reference sequence). The CDR3 is 16 amino acids. Trimming at V came to 5 bases and at J to 4 bases, leaving 7 bases not matched to a gene. Here the CDR3 reads CASSRGQGGTTGELFF. Here the CDR3 DNA reads TGTGCCAGCAGCCGCGGACAGGGGGGGACCACCGGGGAGCTGTTTTTT.

A remark on this clonotype: At one end, the junction sequence differs from germline, possibly due to a read error. This chain links TRBV27 with TRBJ2-1, with 7 bases aligning to TRBD1. This CDR3 is built from 14 residues. Per germline, CDR1 MNHEY and CDR2 SMNVEV (reference sequence). This CDR3 reads CAIPGGEDNNDQFF. CDR3 bases: TGTGCCATCCCAGGGGGAGAGGACAACAATGATCAGTTCTTC.

The chain couples TRBV24-1 to TRBJ2-2; D assignment may be TRBD1 or TRBD2 (5 bases each). From germline, CDR1 is KGHDR and CDR2 SFDVKD. Trimming cost V 3 bases and J 6 bases, with 7 bases left between them. The CDR3 has 13 residues. CDR3 coding DNA: TGTGCCACCAGTGATCTGGGACCCGGGGAGCTGTTTTTT. Translated, it gives CATSDLGPGELFF.

The chain joins TRBV29-1 to TRBJ2-5; D may be TRBD1 (6 bases). Germline CDR1 is SQVTM and CDR2 is ANQGSEA. The CDR3 totals 11 residues. V was trimmed by 4 bases and J by 3 bases, leaving 6 bases between them. The DNA of the CDR3 is TGCAGCGTTGGGGACAAAGAGACCCAGTACTTC. Translation gives CSVGDKETQYF.

This clonotype appeared a few times. V and J are TRBV6-2 or TRBV6-3 and TRBJ1-6, with TRBD1 identical over 12 bases. This CDR3 comprises 15 residues. The V gene end was trimmed by 6 bases and the J gene end by 10 bases; junction bases not matched to a gene: 7. Per the germline V gene, CDR1 is MNHEY and CDR2 is SVGEGT. This CDR3 reads CASSVRDRGLSPLHF. In DNA form, the CDR3 reads TGTGCCAGCAGCGTCCGGGACAGGGGGCTGTCACCCCTCCACTTT.

This clonotype was detected ten times or more. The chain recombines TRBV6-1 with TRBJ1-1; D not certain. Germline assignment: CDR1 MNHNS and CDR2 SASEGT. Trimming left V 7 bases short and J 7 bases short, with 10 bases between. The CDR3 has 11 residues. The CDR3 reads CASTLEIEAFF. The CDR3 coding sequence is TGTGCCAGCACTTTGGAGATTGAAGCTTTCTTT.

This clonotype came up many times. The rearrangement joins TRBV12-3 or TRBV12-4 to TRBJ2-1, with D hard to call. Trimming pared 1 base from V and 12 bases from J, leaving 16 bases between. The length of the CDR3 is 14 residues. CDR3 nucleotide sequence: TGTGCCAGCAGTTTAGGGGAATTCAATGTCGGGCAGTTCTTC. Protein: CASSLGEFNVGQFF.

This clonotype was seen repeatedly, ten times or more. The chain recombines TRBV7-9 with TRBJ1-3; 7 bases line up with TRBD1. The CDR3 runs 16 residues. Unmatched junction bases numbered 6, after V lost 4 bases and J lost 0 bases. Germline CDR1 reads SEHNR; CDR2 reads FQNEAQ (reference sequence). The CDR3 region has the DNA TGTGCCAGCAGCTCTCCGGGACAGAGCTCTGGAAACACCATATATTTT. Translating it yields CASSSPGQSSGNTIYF.

This clonotype came up many times. The V and J genes are TRBV7-3 and TRBJ2-1; TRBD2 is a possible D gene (7 bases). Germline CDR1 is SGHTA and CDR2 is FQGTGA. The CDR3 runs to 16 residues. V was clipped by 1 base and J by 6 bases, with 16 bases between them. This CDR3 reads CASSLKGGRAGNEQFF. For the CDR3, the DNA is TGTGCCAGCAGCTTAAAAGGGGGGAGGGCCGGCAATGAGCAGTTCTTC.

In its sample, this clonotype was seen a few times. The CDR3 protein is CASSHPTGLRKANTGELFF. The CDR3 nucleotides read TGCGCCAGCAGCCACCCGACTGGGCTCCGGAAGGCGAACACCGGGGAGCTGTTTTTT. The V call is TRBV5-1, the J call TRBJ2-2; D is unresolved. Germline lookup yields CDR1 SGHRS and CDR2 YFSETQ. The CDR3 spans 19 residues. V was pared by 4 bases and J by 0 bases, with 22 bases between.

This clonotype has ten or more counts. The chain carries TRBV5-1 and TRBJ2-3, with D possibly matching TRBD2 (6 bases). V lost 0 bases, J lost 2 bases, and 16 bases lay in between. The CDR3 contains 17 residues. Germline V gives CDR1 SGHRS, CDR2 YFSETQ. The CDR3 here is CASSLGGGAGATDTQYF. CDR3 nucleotides: TGCGCCAGCAGCTTGGGAGGAGGGGCTGGGGCCACAGATACGCAGTATTTT.

This clonotype was observed at least ten times. This sequence joins TRBV7-9 and TRBJ2-7, with 8 bases identical to TRBD2. V lost 5 bases to trimming and J lost 5 bases; unmatched junction nucleotides: 14. In germline, CDR1 is SEHNR, CDR2 FQNEAQ (reference sequence). The CDR3 totals 16 residues. The CDR3 here is CASSLRGSGSSHEQYF. The CDR3 region has the DNA TGTGCCAGCAGCCTAAGGGGAAGCGGGAGTTCCCACGAGCAGTACTTC.

This clonotype was counted many times. V gene TRBV12-3 or TRBV12-4 combines with J gene TRBJ1-2; 8 bases are shared with TRBD1. Trimming removed 5 bases from V and 6 bases from J; junction bases left unmatched: 8. The CDR3 extends over 14 amino acids. For the CDR3, the DNA is TGTGCCAGCAGTACCCGACAGGGGCGACATGGCTACACCTTC. This gives the protein CASSTRQGRHGYTF.

This clonotype was picked up a small number of times. This rearrangement joins TRBV9 to TRBJ1-2; weak D call: TRBD1 (5 bases). Deletions cut 7 bases from V and 6 bases from J, with 10 bases between. From germline, CDR1 is SGDLS and CDR2 YYNGEE. The CDR3 has 11 residues. The CDR3 nucleotides are TGTGCCAGCGGGGGGGGGGATGGCTACACCTTC. The encoded protein is CASGGGDGYTF.

This clonotype was seen many times. The V and J genes are TRBV6-5 and TRBJ2-7, with D possibly TRBD2 on 6 matching bases. Germline V gene lookup returns CDR1 MNHEY and CDR2 SVGAGI. The CDR3 length is 14 residues. With 5 bases removed from V and 1 base from J, the gap between germline ends came to 12 bases. The CDR3 bases are TGTGCCAGCAGTAGGGTGGGGGGATCCTACGAGCAGTACTTC. This sequence encodes CASSRVGGSYEQYF.

This clonotype was observed many times. The chain couples TRBV12-3 or TRBV12-4 to TRBJ2-5; 8 bases line up with TRBD1. Trimming took 6 bases from V and 2 from J; bases not matched to a gene: 8. The CDR3 length is 15 residues. As DNA, the CDR3 is TGTGCCAGCAGGCGACAGGGGAAACCTCAAGAGACCCAGTACTTC. Translating it yields CASRRQGKPQETQYF.

The chain has TRBV7-9 and TRBJ1-3; D call uncertain. The germline gives CDR1 SEHNR, CDR2 FQNEAQ (reference sequence). V gave up 2 bases and J gave up 0 bases, with 11 bases separating them. The CDR3 covers 16 residues. CDR3 DNA sequence: TGTGCCAGCAGCTTAATGGGATATACCTCTGGAAACACCATATATTTT. This translates into CASSLMGYTSGNTIYF.

This clonotype was recorded a few times. The gene calls are TRBV20-1 and TRBJ1-5; D not resolved. CDR1 and CDR2 from the germline V gene are DFQATT and SNEGSKA (reference sequence). There are 12 residues in the CDR3. V gave up 3 bases and J gave up 2 bases, with 5 bases separating them. The CDR3: CSASNGNQPQHF. In DNA, the CDR3 is TGCAGTGCTAGTAATGGCAATCAGCCCCAGCATTTT.

Ten or more counts support this clonotype. This rearrangement joins TRBV7-3 to TRBJ2-1; D perhaps matches TRBD2 (5 bases). Germline-derived CDR1 and CDR2 are SGHTA and FQGTGA. The CDR3 covers 16 residues. Trimming removed 5 bases at V and 10 bases at J, with 24 bases between. The CDR3 sequence: CASSGLAGPSEEEQFF. The CDR3, as DNA: TGTGCCAGCAGCGGCCTGGCGGGCCCTTCCGAGGAGGAGCAGTTCTTC. Together with reference TRBV7-3 and TRBJ2-1, the CDR3 gives the full variable domain: GAGVSQTPSNKVTEKGKYVELRCDPISGHTALYWYRQSLGQGPEFLIYFQGTGAADDSGLPNDRFFAVRPEGSVSTLKIQRTERGDSAVYLCASSGLAGPSEEEQFFGPGTRLTVL.

V is TRBV5-1 and J is TRBJ2-5, with D maybe TRBD2 (5 bases). Looked up from germline, CDR1 is SGHRS and CDR2 is YFSETQ. This CDR3 comprises 16 residues. The V end was cut by 0 bases, the J end by 10 bases, with 22 bases between. This CDR3 reads CASSLGPKGFSGDQYF. CDR3 coding DNA: TGCGCCAGCAGCTTGGGGCCGAAAGGATTCTCCGGGGACCAGTACTTC.

This clonotype was observed at least ten times. Germline and junction disagree at one end, which may indicate a read error. V gene TRBV7-9 combines with J gene TRBJ1-5; D may be TRBD1 (6 bases). CDR1 and CDR2 (germline): SEHNR, FQNEAQ (reference sequence). The CDR3 loop spans 15 amino acids. The CDR3 spells CASSFEGQPPIGISF. The CDR3 coding sequence is TGTGCCAGCAGCTTCGAAGGACAGCCCCCTATCGGGATTTCTTTT. The variable domain in full, completed from reference TRBV7-9 and TRBJ1-5, reads DTGVSQNPRHKITKRGQNVTFRCDPISEHNRLYWYRQTLGQGPEFLTYFQNEAQLEKSRLLSDRFSAERPKGSFSTLEIQRTEQGDSAMYLCASSFEGQPPIGISFGDGTRLSIL.

At least ten counts were recorded for this clonotype. The chain is built from TRBV7-2 and TRBJ2-7; 8 bases line up with TRBD1. The CDR3 extends over 15 amino acids. The germline gives CDR1 SGHTA, CDR2 FQGNSA. Losses at the gene ends were 0 bases for V and 4 bases for J; bases not matched to a gene: 5. CDR3 sequence (DNA): TGTGCCAGCAGCTTAGCGCAGGGGGCGAGTTACGAGCAGTACTTC. Translation gives CASSLAQGASYEQYF.

This clonotype was counted at least ten times. The rearrangement links TRBV14 to TRBJ2-2; the D is unclear. V lost 0 bases and J lost 4, with 24 bases in between. Germline lookup yields CDR1 SGHDN and CDR2 FVKESK. The CDR3 has 20 residues. CDR3 residues: CASSQDVLWDRVLTTGELFF. As DNA, the CDR3 is TGTGCCAGCAGCCAAGATGTTCTATGGGATAGGGTCCTAACCACCGGGGAGCTGTTTTTT. Drawing the rest from reference TRBV14 and TRBJ2-2, the complete variable domain is EAGVTQFPSHSVIEKGQTVTLRCDPISGHDNLYWYRRVMGKEIKFLLHFVKESKQDESGMPNNRFLAERTGGTYSTLKVQPAELEDSGVYFCASSQDVLWDRVLTTGELFFGEGSRLTVL.

This clonotype has at least ten counts. The chain is built from TRBV7-2 and TRBJ2-1; either TRBD1 or TRBD2 may fit D (5 bases each). The CDR3 is made up of 12 amino acids. From germline, CDR1 is SGHTA and CDR2 FQGNSA. Trimming shortened V by 4 bases and J by 7 bases, and 8 bases separated the two germline ends. CDR3 DNA sequence: TGTGCCAGCAGCTCGTGGGGGAATGAGCAGTTCTTC. Protein: CASSSWGNEQFF.

Ten or more counts support this clonotype. The chain links TRBV7-2 to TRBJ1-5; tentative D call: TRBD1 (6 bases). The V and J ends lost 5 bases and 4 bases respectively, with 15 bases between them. The germline gives CDR1 SGHTA, CDR2 FQGNSA. CDR3 length equals 15 residues. This chain's CDR3 is CASSPEGGPNQPQHF. DNA of the CDR3: TGTGCCAGCAGCCCCGAGGGGGGACCTAATCAGCCCCAGCATTTT.